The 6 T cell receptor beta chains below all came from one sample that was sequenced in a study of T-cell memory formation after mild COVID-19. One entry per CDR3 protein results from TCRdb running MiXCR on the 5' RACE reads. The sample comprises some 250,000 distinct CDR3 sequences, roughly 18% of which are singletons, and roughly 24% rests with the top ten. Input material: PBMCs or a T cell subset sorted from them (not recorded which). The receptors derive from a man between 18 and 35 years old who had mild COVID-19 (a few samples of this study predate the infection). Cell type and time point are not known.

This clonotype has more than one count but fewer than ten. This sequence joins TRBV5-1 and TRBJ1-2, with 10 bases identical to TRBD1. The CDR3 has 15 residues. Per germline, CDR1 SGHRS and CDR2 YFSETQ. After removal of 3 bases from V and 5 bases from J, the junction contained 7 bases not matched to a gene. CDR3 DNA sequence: TGCGCCAGCAGCTCGGACAGGGGGACTTTTTATGGCTACACCTTC. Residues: CASSSDRGTFYGYTF.

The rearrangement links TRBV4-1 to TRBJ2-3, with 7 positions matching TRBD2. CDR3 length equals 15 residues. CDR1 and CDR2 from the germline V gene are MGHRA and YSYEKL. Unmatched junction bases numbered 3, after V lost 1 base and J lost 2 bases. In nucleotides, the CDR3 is TGCGCCAGCAGCCAAGCTGCGGGAGTCACAGATACGCAGTATTTT. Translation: CASSQAAGVTDTQYF.

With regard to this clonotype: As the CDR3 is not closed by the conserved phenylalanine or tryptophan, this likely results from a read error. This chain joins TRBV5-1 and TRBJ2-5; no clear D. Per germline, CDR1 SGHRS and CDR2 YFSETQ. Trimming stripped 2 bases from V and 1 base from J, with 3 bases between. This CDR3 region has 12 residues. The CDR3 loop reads CASSLGQETQYL. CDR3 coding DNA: TGCGCCAGCAGCTTAGGCCAAGAGACCCAGTACCTC.

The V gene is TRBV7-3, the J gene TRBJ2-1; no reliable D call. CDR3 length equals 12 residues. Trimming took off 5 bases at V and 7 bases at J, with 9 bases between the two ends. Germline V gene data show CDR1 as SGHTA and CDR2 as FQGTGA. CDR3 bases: TGTGCCAGCAGCACGCTCCCTAATGAGCAGTTCTTC. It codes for CASSTLPNEQFF.

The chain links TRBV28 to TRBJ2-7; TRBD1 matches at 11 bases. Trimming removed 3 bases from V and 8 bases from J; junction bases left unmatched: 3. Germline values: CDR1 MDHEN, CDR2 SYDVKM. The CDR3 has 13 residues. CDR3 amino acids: CASSLGTGGKQYV. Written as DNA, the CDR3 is TGTGCCAGCAGTTTGGGGACAGGGGGAAAGCAGTACGTC.

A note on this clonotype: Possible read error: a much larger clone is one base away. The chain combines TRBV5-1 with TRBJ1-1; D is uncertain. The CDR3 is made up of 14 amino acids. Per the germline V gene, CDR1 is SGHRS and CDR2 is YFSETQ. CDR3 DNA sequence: TGCGCCGGCAGCTTGTTTGGGGAGAACACTGAAGCTTTCTTT. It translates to CAGSLFGENTEAFF.